This is a list of T cell receptor beta chains from one sample in a study of T cells expressing NK-cell markers. Reanalyzing the 5' RACE reads, TCRdb keeps one entry per CDR3 protein, without DNA. The data show roughly 160,000 distinct CDR3 sequences, and the top ten clones hold under 20%. The sample was blood T cells: a sorted CD56 or NKG2C T cell subset, CD4+ or CD8+ T cells, or bulk PBMC T cells (not recorded which). The receptors were gathered from a woman between 18 and 70 years old in good health. CDR3s include the opening cysteine and the closing phenylalanine or tryptophan. Each record gives: V gene, J gene, CDR3 protein.

>TRBV28|TRBJ2-7
CASSFRGRYEQYF
>TRBV2|TRBJ1-4
CASSSGTAYEKLFF
>TRBV7-2|TRBJ2-5
CASSSSWAEETQYF
>TRBV7-3|TRBJ2-1
CASSPHQYSEQFF
>TRBV20-1|TRBJ1-2
CSAIARAYGYTF
>TRBV12-3/TRBV12-4|TRBJ2-5
CASSFWSEQETQYF
>TRBV12-3/TRBV12-4|TRBJ2-1
CASRLDRFHNEQFF
>TRBV28|TRBJ2-2
CASSPQGSTGELFF
>TRBV10-3|TRBJ2-2
CALRRGEGTGELFF
>TRBV11-2|TRBJ1-6
CASSLVGRNNSPLHF
>TRBV20-1|TRBJ2-7
CSVKRQLRSYEQYF
>TRBV19|TRBJ2-1
CASTPTNTNEQFF
>TRBV3-1|TRBJ1-5
CASSQAVGGIDQPQHF
>TRBV29-1|TRBJ2-5
CSVLAAGGHVLETQYF
>TRBV12-3/TRBV12-4|TRBJ2-7
CASSGPGLAVYEQYF
>TRBV18|TRBJ2-6
CASSPKIQQSSGANVLTF
>TRBV20-1|TRBJ2-3
CSARDSGGYTDTQYF
>TRBV5-1|TRBJ2-1
CASSPGQVVYNEQFF
>TRBV3-1|TRBJ2-1
CASRPTGYNEQFF
>TRBV20-1|TRBJ2-7
CSAIREGVSYEQYF
>TRBV5-1|TRBJ1-2
CASSLSGPGQHYGYTF
>TRBV28|TRBJ2-7
CASNSGGRPYEQYF
>TRBV5-4|TRBJ2-3
CASSPANTGDTQYF
>TRBV10-3|TRBJ2-1
CAIRSTGTGLGNEQFF
>TRBV7-2|TRBJ2-1
CASKPGQGGYEQFF
>TRBV28|TRBJ1-1
CASRTRVFFRDSNTEAFF
>TRBV30|TRBJ1-6
CALHRQGVDSPLHF
>TRBV12-3/TRBV12-4|TRBJ1-5
CASSLGQVSNQPQHF
>TRBV5-1|TRBJ2-7
CASSNRDRLTYEQYF
>TRBV10-3|TRBJ1-5
CAIDLRRGRTYQPQHF
>TRBV4-2|TRBJ1-2
CASSQDFGNNYGYTF
>TRBV28|TRBJ2-7
CASSLWGQTYEQYF
>TRBV24-1|TRBJ2-1
CATSAAGGGNEQFF
>TRBV6-5|TRBJ2-5
CASSNRDRQETQYF
>TRBV7-9|TRBJ2-1
CASSTGTGITDEQFF
>TRBV5-1|TRBJ1-1
CASTHAGDTMNTEAFF
>TRBV10-3|TRBJ1-1
CAITSRDTQPEAFF
>TRBV7-2|TRBJ1-1
CASSLVNREATEAFF
>TRBV12-3/TRBV12-4|TRBJ2-4
CASSPQAVDIQYF
>TRBV28|TRBJ2-3
CASKTSGGNTQYF
>TRBV20-1|TRBJ2-3
CSARTSGPSTDTQYF
>TRBV7-7|TRBJ2-1
CASSQTRGGGHEQFF
>TRBV20-1|TRBJ2-1
CSARPIPGRGGYNEQFF
>TRBV5-1|TRBJ2-5
CASSQGLAGDIQETQYF
>TRBV5-6|TRBJ2-7
CASGLSAYEQYF
>TRBV2|TRBJ1-2
CASSDIGQGAYGYTF
>TRBV3-1|TRBJ2-5
CASSQGLPGLQETQYF
>TRBV5-1|TRBJ2-7
CASSPGRLAGTYEQYF
>TRBV3-1|TRBJ2-4
CAQPEFLAKNIQYF
>TRBV15|TRBJ2-1
CATRGEGYEQFF
>TRBV6-2/TRBV6-3|TRBJ2-1
CASSYVGAVNEQFF